What follows are 18 T cell receptor beta chains derived from one specimen sequenced in a study of T cell responses to AZD1222 COVID-19 vaccine. Data came from immunoSEQ multiplex PCR; TCRdb stores just in-frame clones and leaves some out. Among around 150,000 clones listed, about 92% were seen once. The sample here was peripheral blood, taken 28 days after the second AZD1222 dose. These receptors were obtained from an adult who received the AZD1222 COVID-19 vaccine.

This chain links TRBV29-1 with TRBJ1-5; the D gene is possibly TRBD1 (5 bases). The CDR3 has 14 residues. The germline V gene has CDR1 SQVTM and CDR2 ANQGSEA. With 6 bases removed from V and 0 bases from J, the gap between germline ends came to 12 bases. This CDR3 is CSVGGGNSNQPQHF. The CDR3, as DNA: TGCAGCGTAGGCGGGGGGAATAGCAATCAGCCCCAGCATTTT.

The chain couples TRBV3-1 (or the pseudogene TRBV3-2) to TRBJ2-5, with D unresolved. CDR1 and CDR2 from the germline V gene are LGHDT and YNNKEL (reference sequence). This CDR3 is built from 14 residues. Trimming cost V 1 base and J 2 bases, with 8 bases left between them. The CDR3 spells CASSQGGWQETQYF. In DNA form, the CDR3 reads TGTGCCAGCAGCCAAGGTGGGTGGCAAGAGACCCAGTACTTC.

V is TRBV9 and J is TRBJ1-6, with D possibly being TRBD1 (5 bases). Deletions cut 0 bases from V and 3 bases from J, with 22 bases between. There are 20 residues in the CDR3. The germline V gene encodes CDR1 SGDLS and CDR2 YYNGEE. The CDR3 coding sequence is TGTGCCAGCAGCGTAGTCCCTGCGGGGGACGCAGGGCACTATAATTCACCCCTCCACTTT. Encoded protein: CASSVVPAGDAGHYNSPLHF.

This chain uses TRBV6-1 with TRBJ1-5; D gene ambiguous. V lost 4 bases and J 2 bases, leaving 15 bases between the germline ends. CDR1 and CDR2 (germline): MNHNS, SASEGT. CDR3 size: 16 residues. This CDR3 is CASSGELGLGNQPQHF. DNA for the CDR3: TGTGCCAGCAGTGGAGAGTTGGGCCTCGGCAATCAGCCCCAGCATTTT.

The chain employs TRBV18 and TRBJ2-4, with a possible D match to TRBD2 (6 bases). V was clipped by 3 bases and J by 0 bases, with 9 bases between them. The CDR3 contains 15 residues. The germline V gene encodes CDR1 KGHSH and CDR2 LQKENI. The CDR3 bases are TGTGCCAGCTCACCGAGGGAGGTAGCCAAAAACATTCAGTACTTC. Translated: CASSPREVAKNIQYF.

The chain employs TRBV5-1 and TRBJ1-2; 7 nucleotides align to TRBD1. The CDR3 is made up of 15 amino acids. Germline V gene data show CDR1 as SGHRS and CDR2 as YFSETQ. V shed 4 bases and J 0 bases; nucleotides not matched to a gene: 6. CDR3 sequence: CASSLLQGSNYGYTF. The CDR3, as DNA: TGCGCCAGCAGCCTTTTACAGGGGTCTAACTATGGCTACACCTTC. The full variable domain, its missing parts supplied by reference TRBV5-1 and TRBJ1-2, is KAGVTQTPRYLIKTRGQQVTLSCSPISGHRSVSWYQQTPGQGLQFLFEYFSETQRNKGNFPGRFSGRQFSNSRSEMNVSTLELGDSALYLCASSLLQGSNYGYTFGSGTRLTVV.

The chain joins TRBV5-1 to TRBJ1-2; D gene uncertain. The CDR3 has 14 amino acids. V was pared by 6 bases and J by 5 bases, with 17 bases between. Germline CDR1 reads SGHRS; CDR2 reads YFSETQ. The CDR3 DNA follows: TGCGCCAGCACCCCTGGGGTCGGAGGATATGGCTACACCTTC. Amino acids: CASTPGVGGYGYTF.

This clone was seen only once. The same CDR3 arises from other DNA sequences in this sample as well. This chain connects TRBV5-1 to TRBJ1-5; D remains unclear. CDR3 length: 14 residues. V was trimmed by 4 bases and J by 0 bases, leaving 8 bases between them. CDR1 is SGHRS, CDR2 YFSETQ, per germline. CDR3 nucleotide sequence: TGCGCCAGCAGCCCCGACGGTAGCAATCAGCCCCAGCATTTT. As protein: CASSPDGSNQPQHF.

The chain carries TRBV2 and TRBJ1-5, with D perhaps matching TRBD1 (6 bases). V shed 4 bases and J shed 2 bases, with 12 bases lying between them. This CDR3 region has 15 residues. Per the germline V gene, CDR1 is SNHLY and CDR2 is FYNNEI. CDR3 nucleotides: TGTGCCAGCAGTGGGGACGGGGGCGGCAATCAGCCCCAGCATTTT. Protein sequence: CASSGDGGGNQPQHF.

The chain is built from TRBV5-1 and TRBJ1-5; 7 nucleotides line up with TRBD1. Trimming took 4 bases from V and 0 from J; bases not matched to a gene: 7. Germline CDR1 reads SGHRS; CDR2 reads YFSETQ. This CDR3 comprises 16 residues. CDR3 protein: CASSHDRANSNQPQHF. DNA of the CDR3: TGCGCCAGCAGCCACGACAGGGCGAATAGCAATCAGCCCCAGCATTTT. The full variable domain, rest sourced from reference TRBV5-1 and TRBJ1-5, is KAGVTQTPRYLIKTRGQQVTLSCSPISGHRSVSWYQQTPGQGLQFLFEYFSETQRNKGNFPGRFSGRQFSNSRSEMNVSTLELGDSALYLCASSHDRANSNQPQHFGDGTRLSIL.

This chain connects TRBV4-2 to TRBJ1-1, with 8 bases that match TRBD1. Trimming cost V 4 bases and J 3 bases; bases outside gene matches: 7. CDR3 length: 15 amino acids. Looked up from germline, CDR1 is LGHNA and CDR2 is YNFKEQ. The CDR3 region is CASSPQQGVDTEAFF. For the CDR3, the DNA is TGTGCCAGCAGCCCTCAACAGGGGGTTGACACTGAAGCTTTCTTT.

The rearrangement links TRBV28 to TRBJ1-5, with TRBD1 matching 7 bases. Germline V gene data show CDR1 as MDHEN and CDR2 as SYDVKM. With V trimmed by 7 bases and J by 6 bases, 12 bases remained unmatched. CDR3 length equals 15 residues. The CDR3 bases are TGTGCCAGCACCCAACCATCGACAGGGAGTCAGCCCCAGCATTTT. It yields the protein CASTQPSTGSQPQHF.

The chain has TRBV7-9 and TRBJ2-7; D ambiguous. The length of the CDR3 is 14 residues. Germline V lookup: CDR1 SEHNR, CDR2 FQNEAQ (reference sequence). Trimming stripped 5 bases from V and 0 bases from J, with 11 bases between. This CDR3 is CASSPPGNSYEQYF. The CDR3 DNA follows: TGTGCCAGCAGCCCCCCGGGTAACTCCTACGAGCAGTACTTC. Combining the CDR3 with reference TRBV7-9 and TRBJ2-7 gives the whole variable domain DTGVSQNPRHKITKRGQNVTFRCDPISEHNRLYWYRQTLGQGPEFLTYFQNEAQLEKSRLLSDRFSAERPKGSFSTLEIQRTEQGDSAMYLCASSPPGNSYEQYFGPGTRLTVT.

The J gene is TRBJ2-7, the V gene TRBV27; D assignment may be TRBD1 or TRBD2 (5 bases each). The CDR3 sequence is 15 residues long. Per the germline V gene, CDR1 is MNHEY and CDR2 is SMNVEV (reference sequence). V lost 5 bases to trimming and J lost 2 bases, with 16 bases between them. The CDR3 spells CASSLQPGPTYEQYF. The DNA of the CDR3 is TGTGCCAGCAGTCTTCAACCGGGACCAACCTACGAGCAGTACTTC.

CDR3 DNA: TGTGCCAGCAGCTTGCGGGAAACGCAGTATTTT. It translates to CASSLRETQYF. The J gene is TRBJ2-3, the V gene TRBV5-8; possible D gene TRBD2, 5 bases. The CDR3 covers 11 residues. CDR1 and CDR2 from the germline V gene are SGHTS and YDEGEE. V was cut by 1 base and J by 9 bases, with 6 bases left in between.

This sequence joins TRBV19 and TRBJ1-5; D gene unclear. This CDR3 is 14 amino acids long. The germline V gene encodes CDR1 LNHDA and CDR2 SQIVND (reference sequence). With 4 bases removed from V and 4 bases from J, the gap between germline ends came to 11 bases. This CDR3 is CASSSGLVNQPQHF. DNA for the CDR3: TGTGCCAGTAGTAGCGGGCTCGTAAATCAGCCCCAGCATTTT.

The chain links TRBV5-6 to TRBJ2-1; 7 bases align to TRBD2. The germline gives CDR1 SGHDT, CDR2 YYEEEE. V lost 2 bases and J lost 8; bases outside the gene matches: 4. The CDR3 extends over 13 amino acids. The CDR3 sequence: CASSLAGRHEQFF. As DNA, the CDR3 is TGTGCCAGCAGCTTAGCGGGAAGGCATGAGCAGTTCTTC. Drawing the rest from reference TRBV5-6 and TRBJ2-1, the complete variable domain is DAGVTQSPTHLIKTRGQQVTLRCSPKSGHDTVSWYQQALGQGPQFIFQYYEEEERQRGNFPDRFSGHQFPNYSSELNVNALLLGDSALYLCASSLAGRHEQFFGPGTRLTVL.

V is TRBV7-9 and J is TRBJ1-6; possibly TRBD1 for D (5 bases). V was pared by 5 bases and J by 10 bases, with 21 bases between. This CDR3 comprises 16 residues. Germline CDR1 is SEHNR and CDR2 is FQNEAQ (reference sequence). CDR3 region: CASSDPRGGWDSPLHF. CDR3 coding DNA: TGTGCCAGCAGCGACCCCCGGGGGGGATGGGACTCACCCCTCCACTTT.